These T cell receptor beta chains were read from a single sample in a study of T cells in narcolepsy. Measured with immunoSEQ multiplex PCR; TCRdb has only the in-frame clones, and not every one. Of about 25,000 clones listed, approximately 85% are singletons. Sequenced: CD45RA- memory CD4+ T cells from PBMCs. These receptors were taken from a human donor with narcolepsy. The CDR3 runs from the conserved cysteine through the conserved F or W. The D gene is left open where the match is weak. Rows may omit the clone size; those that give it use once, few, many or a size class.

D gene	clone size	J gene	V gene	CDR3 DNA	CDR3 protein
.	.	TRBJ1-5	TRBV28	TGTGCCAGCAGTACCACTGGCAATCAGCCCCAGCATTTT	CASSTTGNQPQHF
TRBD2	once	TRBJ2-3	TRBV7-9	TGTGCCAGCAGCCGTACTAGCGTTAGCACAGATACGCAGTATTTT	CASSRTSVSTDTQYF
.	.	TRBJ1-3	TRBV6-5	TGTGCCAGCAGTTACTCGTCACGGAGGGGAAACACCATATATTTT	CASSYSSRRGNTIYF
.	once	TRBJ1-2	TRBV28	TGTGCCAGCAGTTTACAGGGTCAAAACTATGGCTACACCTTC	CASSLQGQNYGYTF
.	.	TRBJ2-3	TRBV19	TGTGCCAGTAGGTTAGGTGGAGCGGATACGCAGTATTTT	CASRLGGADTQYF
.	once	TRBJ2-7	TRBV5-1	TGCGCCAGCAGCTTAGAGGGTTCCTCCTACGAGCAGTACTTC	CASSLEGSSYEQYF
.	.	TRBJ2-2	TRBV7-2	TGTGCCAGCAGCTTAATACTAGGGGGCACCGGGGAGCTGTTTTTT	CASSLILGGTGELFF
.	.	TRBJ2-3	TRBV6-1	TGTGCCAGCACCCCGGGACTCAGCACAGATACGCAGTATTTT	CASTPGLSTDTQYF
TRBD2	.	TRBJ2-5	TRBV5-1	TGCGCCAGCAGACCCGGACTAGCGGGGCACCAAGAGACCCAGTACTTC	CASRPGLAGHQETQYF
.	.	TRBJ2-3	TRBV5-1	TGCGCCAGCAGCATTACAGGGAAGGCGAGAAACTCAGATACGCAGTATTTT	CASSITGKARNSDTQYF
.	.	TRBJ1-5	TRBV7-2	TGTGCCAGCAGCTTAGGGCTAGGCAGACGGGAGCCCCAGCATTTT	CASSLGLGRREPQHF
TRBD2	.	TRBJ2-1	TRBV7-2	TGTGCCAGCAGCTTAGATCCCGGGACTAGCGGGAGGTCCTACAATGAGCAGTTCTTC	CASSLDPGTSGRSYNEQFF
TRBD1	few	TRBJ1-3	TRBV5-6	TGTGCCAGCAGCTGGGACAGTTCCGACTCTGGAAACACCATATATTTT	CASSWDSSDSGNTIYF
TRBD1	.	TRBJ1-2	TRBV5-1	TGCGCCAGCAGTTTGGGACAGGGTGACGGCTACACCTTC	CASSLGQGDGYTF
TRBD1	few	TRBJ2-3	TRBV5-1	TGCGCCAGCAGCTTGTACGGGGACAGGGTAGTTACAGATACGCAGTATTTT	CASSLYGDRVVTDTQYF
.	.	TRBJ1-2	TRBV6-1	TGTGCCAGCAGTGAATACTATCGGTATGGCTACACCTTC	CASSEYYRYGYTF
.	few	TRBJ2-2	TRBV6-6	TGTGCCAGCAGGCTAGTCCATACCGGGGAGCTGTTTTTT	CASRLVHTGELFF
.	.	TRBJ2-1	TRBV30	TGTGCCTGGAGTGTATCGCTAGCGTCTGCTAGTGAGCAGTTCTTC	CAWSVSLASASEQFF
TRBD2	.	TRBJ2-3	TRBV2	TGTGCCAGCAGTGACACGGGGAGGGACACAGATACGCAGTATTTT	CASSDTGRDTDTQYF